These 20 T cell receptor beta chains came from one sample sequenced in a study of cytomegalovirus exposure and HLA in healthy donors. The PCR employed 60 Vbeta primers together with 13 Jbeta primers. TCRdb's table, derived via immunoSEQ multiplex PCR, lists solely in-frame clones and lacks some. This table holds over 200,000 clones, around 80% found once. Material for sequencing was PBMCs. These TCRs come from a woman aged 40 to 50 in good health and CMV-seronegative.

The genes are TRBV27 and TRBJ2-7, with TRBD2 identical over 15 bases. The CDR3 sequence is 16 residues long. Looked up from germline, CDR1 is MNHEY and CDR2 is SMNVEV (reference sequence). Losses at the gene ends were 6 bases for V and 3 bases for J; bases not matched to a gene: 6. As DNA, the CDR3 is TGTGCCAGCAGGGGACTAGCGGGGGGCCAAAGCTACGAGCAGTACTTC. Its protein is CASRGLAGGQSYEQYF.

The chain carries TRBV2 and TRBJ2-3; 7 nucleotides line up with TRBD2. The CDR3 consists of 16 residues. Germline V gene data show CDR1 as SNHLY and CDR2 as FYNNEI. Trimming took 6 bases from V and 2 from J; bases not matched to a gene: 11. The CDR3 DNA is TGTGCCAGCAGCCTGGGAGGGAGCGGGGCCACAGATACGCAGTATTTT. Protein sequence: CASSLGGSGATDTQYF.

The chain recombines TRBV10-3 with TRBJ2-7; 9 bases agree with TRBD1. V shed 3 bases, J shed 5 bases, and the junction held 5 bases outside the gene matches. CDR1 is ENHRY, CDR2 SYGVKD, per germline. There are 14 residues in the CDR3. In nucleotides, the CDR3 is TGTGCCATCAGTGAAGGGACAGGGTACCACGAGCAGTACTTC. Translation: CAISEGTGYHEQYF.

V and J are TRBV11-3 and TRBJ2-3; D call uncertain. The germline CDR1 and CDR2 sequences are SGHNT and YENEEA. CDR3 length equals 11 residues. The V end lost 5 bases, the J end lost 2 bases, and 2 bases lay between the germline ends. CDR3: CASSLTDTQYF. The CDR3 DNA sequence: TGTGCCAGCAGCCTCACAGATACGCAGTATTTT. The full variable domain, completed using reference TRBV11-3 and TRBJ2-3, is EAGVVQSPRYKIIEKKQPVAFWCNPISGHNTLYWYLQNLGQGPELLIRYENEEAVDDSQLPKDRFSAERLKGVDSTLKIQPAELGDSAVYLCASSLTDTQYFGPGTRLTVL.

CDR3 in amino acids: CASSPPTGGYTEAFF. CDR3 nucleotide sequence: TGTGCCAGCAGCCCTCCGACAGGGGGCTACACTGAAGCTTTCTTT. The rearrangement joins TRBV11-3 to TRBJ1-1; 10 nucleotides match TRBD1. V trimming: 5 bases; J trimming: 3 bases; junction bases outside the gene matches: 6. CDR1 is SGHNT, CDR2 YENEEA, per germline. The CDR3 runs 15 residues.

The V call is TRBV19, the J call TRBJ2-5; tentative D call: TRBD2 (6 bases). The J call could be wrong; TRBJ2-7 is a better fit for the DNA end. Germline loops: CDR1 LNHDA, CDR2 SQIVND (reference sequence). The CDR3 is 14 residues long. Here the CDR3 reads CASSPPGLTYEQYF. The CDR3 nucleotides read TGTGCCAGTAGTCCCCCGGGACTCACCTACGAGCAGTACTTC.

As to this clone: The junction does not match germline at one end; this may be a read error. The chain carries TRBV7-9 and TRBJ2-1; 14 bases align to TRBD2. From germline, CDR1 is SEHNR and CDR2 FQNEAQ (reference sequence). This CDR3 region has 17 residues. This CDR3 reads CSSSVRLAGGPGHEQFF. The CDR3 nucleotides read TGTTCCAGCAGCGTCAGACTAGCGGGGGGGCCTGGCCATGAGCAGTTCTTC.

The chain recombines TRBV28 with TRBJ2-1, with 10 positions matching TRBD2. Germline CDR1 MDHEN, CDR2 SYDVKM. The CDR3 length is 16 residues. The junction had 7 bases not matched to a gene; V was cut back by 1 base and J by 7 bases. CDR3 DNA: TGTGCCAGCAGTTTATCGGCTAGCGGGGGATGGAATGAGCAGTTCTTC. It is translated as CASSLSASGGWNEQFF.

The genes are TRBV20-1 and TRBJ2-3; no clear D. There are 11 residues in the CDR3. Germline V gene data show CDR1 as DFQATT and CDR2 as SNEGSKA (reference sequence). V was clipped by 6 bases and J by 2 bases, with 6 bases between them. The CDR3 loop is CSALITDTQYF. In DNA, the CDR3 is TGCAGTGCCTTAATCACAGATACGCAGTATTTT.

V usage is TRBV11-2 and J usage is TRBJ2-7, with TRBD1 matching over 11 bases. J was trimmed by 5 bases and V by 6 bases; bases with no gene match: 9. CDR3 length: 15 residues. CDR1 is SGHAT and CDR2 is FQNNGV in the germline V gene. The CDR3 DNA follows: TGTGCCAGCAGACCCGGACAGGGGGCCATTCACGAGCAGTACTTC. It yields the protein CASRPGQGAIHEQYF. Using reference TRBV11-2 and TRBJ2-7 for the parts outside the CDR3, the full variable domain is EAGVAQSPRYKIIEKRQSVAFWCNPISGHATLYWYQQILGQGPKLLIQFQNNGVVDDSQLPKDRFSAERLKGVDSTLKIQPAKLEDSAVYLCASRPGQGAIHEQYFGPGTRLTVT.

This clone was detected a few times. The V and J genes are TRBV4-1 and TRBJ1-1; a possible D gene is TRBD1 (6 bases). The CDR3 is 13 amino acids. The ends were cut back, 6 bases at V and 2 bases at J, with 10 bases in the middle. From germline, CDR1 is MGHRA and CDR2 YSYEKL. The DNA for the CDR3 is TGCGCCAGCAGGACACAGGGTAACACTGAAGCTTTCTTT. Translating gives CASRTQGNTEAFF.

The rearrangement uses TRBV27 and TRBJ2-7; D remains ambiguous. Germline V gene data show CDR1 as MNHEY and CDR2 as SMNVEV (reference sequence). The CDR3 extends over 13 amino acids. V was clipped by 5 bases and J by 5 bases, with 13 bases between them. CDR3 sequence (DNA): TGTGCCAGCAGTCCACGCACATTGGACGAGCAGTACTTC. It specifies CASSPRTLDEQYF.

The genes are TRBV29-1 and TRBJ1-3; 11 nucleotides align to TRBD1. This CDR3 is built from 14 residues. Per the germline V gene, CDR1 is SQVTM and CDR2 is ANQGSEA. Trimming removed 6 bases from V and 4 bases from J; junction bases left unmatched: 5. The CDR3 is CSVRDRGDGNTIYF. The CDR3, as DNA: TGCAGCGTCCGGGACAGGGGGGACGGAAACACCATATATTTT.

V is TRBV19 and J is TRBJ1-2; 7 bases match TRBD1. The CDR3 has 13 residues. Losses at the gene ends were 7 bases for V and 5 bases for J; bases not matched to a gene: 7. In germline, CDR1 is LNHDA, CDR2 SQIVND (reference sequence). The CDR3 DNA sequence: TGTGCCAGTAATAACCGGGACAGATATGGCTACACCTTC. Translation: CASNNRDRYGYTF. Drawing the rest from reference TRBV19 and TRBJ1-2, the complete variable domain is DGGITQSPKYLFRKEGQNVTLSCEQNLNHDAMYWYRQDPGQGLRLIYYSQIVNDFQKGDIAEGYSVSREKKESFPLTVTSAQKNPTAFYLCASNNRDRYGYTFGSGTRLTVV.

The V gene is TRBV7-9, the J gene TRBJ1-3; D is undetermined. Germline V gene data show CDR1 as SEHNR and CDR2 as FQNEAQ (reference sequence). This CDR3 region has 15 residues. The V gene lost 3 bases and the J gene lost 2 bases, with 11 bases spanning the gap. CDR3 nucleotides: TGTGCCAGCAGCTTTAGTCAGGCAACTGGAAACACCATATATTTT. Its translation is CASSFSQATGNTIYF.

DNA of the CDR3: TGTGCCAGCAGCAAAGTGGAACAGGGGCTAGACACCATATATTTT. This codes for CASSKVEQGLDTIYF. The genes are TRBV21-1 and TRBJ1-3; the table's D gene call, TRBD1, was not cross checked with the DNA. TRBV21-1 represents a pseudogene. The CDR3 contains 15 residues.

This chain uses TRBV12-5 with TRBJ1-4; 10 nucleotides match TRBD1. CDR1 LGHNT and CDR2 FRNRAP come from the germline V gene. After removal of 5 bases from V and 8 bases from J, the junction contained 5 bases not matched to a gene. The length of the CDR3 is 14 residues. For the CDR3, the DNA is TGTGCTAGTGGTACGGGACAGGGGAACGAAAAACTGTTTTTT. Amino acid sequence: CASGTGQGNEKLFF.

This clone was counted a single time. The CDR3 loop is CASSIDQGVGEQFF. In DNA form, the CDR3 reads TGTGCCAGTAGTATAGATCAAGGAGTCGGGGAGCAGTTCTTC. The genes are TRBV19 and TRBJ2-1; D call uncertain. CDR1 is LNHDA, CDR2 SQIVND, per germline (reference sequence). This CDR3 contains 14 residues. Trimming took off 0 bases at V and 10 bases at J, with 13 bases between the two ends.

The rearrangement joins TRBV5-5 to TRBJ2-3; D not certain. Germline CDR1 SGHKS, CDR2 YYEKEE (reference sequence). The V end lost 2 bases, the J end lost 0 bases, and 4 bases lay between the germline ends. This CDR3 contains 13 residues. The CDR3 loop reads CASSFGSTDTQYF. CDR3 nucleotide sequence: TGTGCCAGCAGCTTCGGGAGCACAGATACGCAGTATTTT.

In the case of this clone: This may come from a read error, since a much larger clone is one base off. The chain is built from TRBV11-3 and TRBJ1-3; D remains ambiguous. There are 14 residues in the CDR3. V was trimmed by 0 bases and J by 0 bases, leaving 3 bases between them. Germline V gene sequence: CDR1 SGHNT, CDR2 YENEEA. This CDR3 reads CASSLDSSGNTIYF. The DNA for the CDR3 is TGTGCCAGCAGCTTAGACAGCTCTGGAAACACCATATATTTT.